This T cell receptor beta chain comes out of a study of graft-versus-host responses after intestinal transplantation. Study-level results: Levels of circulating GvH clones at their peak were associated with early post-transplant HvG declines.

Concerning this clone itself: No antigen is known for it.

The protocol was immunoSEQ multiplex PCR, while the TCRdb copy is restricted to in-frame clones and leaves out a portion. The repertoire holds roughly 120,000 clones, with just under 95% as singletons. The TCR sequence derives from a human donor who received an intestinal transplant. The source material was unstimulated CD8+ T cells sorted from spleen or lymph node cells, sampled before intestinal transplant.

The CDR3 is CASSLHSGLYNEQFF. DNA for the CDR3: TGTGCCAGCAGCCTACATAGCGGGCTGTACAATGAGCAGTTCTTC. The chain has TRBV11-2 and TRBJ2-1; 7 positions match TRBD2. After removal of 5 bases from V and 4 bases from J, the junction contained 8 bases not matched to a gene. Germline V gene data show CDR1 as SGHAT and CDR2 as FQNNGV. CDR3 length: 15 amino acids.